The count of the clone carrying this T cell receptor (beta chain) is one. Its antigen is currently unknown. The CDR3 has 13 amino acids. Trimming cost V 4 bases and J 9 bases, with 16 bases left between them. Germline lookup yields CDR1 SGHRS and CDR2 YFSETQ. This entry is derived from a study of vaccination effects on CD4 cells after COVID-19. Study observations and caveats: The authors studied few convalescent patients and collected no early post-infection timepoints. Infection-derived and vaccine-derived clones contracted markedly late after vaccination.

Sequencing followed a ViraFEST assay step that expanded antigen-specific CD4+ T cells with viral peptide pools. Culturing for 10 days preceded CD4+ T cell isolation. Two doses of BNT162b2 or mRNA-1273 vaccine were administered to participants. About 2 million PBMC were seeded per well and grown in the presence of 10 IU/ml IL-2 and around 9 ug/ml peptides. The protocol was immunoSEQ multiplex PCR, while the TCRdb copy is restricted to in-frame clones and leaves out a portion. The sample carries 50,000 to 65,000 clones, less than 80% recorded once. Specimen: CD4+ T cells from PBMCs cultured with HCoV-229E spike peptides, collected after COVID-19 vaccination. This receptor was identified in a human donor who received a COVID-19 vaccine. This sequence joins TRBV5-1 and TRBJ2-5; D is possibly TRBD1 (6 bases). CDR3 sequence reads: CASSTGQTSAQYF. DNA for the CDR3: TGCGCCAGCAGCACCGGACAGACATCGGCCCAGTACTTC.